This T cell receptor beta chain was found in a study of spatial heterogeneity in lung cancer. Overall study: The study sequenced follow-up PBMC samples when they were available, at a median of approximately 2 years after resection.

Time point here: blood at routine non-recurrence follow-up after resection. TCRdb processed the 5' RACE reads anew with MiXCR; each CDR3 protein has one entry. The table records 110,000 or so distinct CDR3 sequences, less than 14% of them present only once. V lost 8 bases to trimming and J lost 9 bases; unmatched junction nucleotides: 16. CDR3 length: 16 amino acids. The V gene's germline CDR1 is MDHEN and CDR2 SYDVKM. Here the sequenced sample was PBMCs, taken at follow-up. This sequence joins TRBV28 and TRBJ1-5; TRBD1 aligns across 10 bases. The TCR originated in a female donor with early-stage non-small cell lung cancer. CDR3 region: CASSPAGQGSLGPQHF. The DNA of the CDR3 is TGTGCCAGCTCTCCCGCGGGACAGGGGAGTCTTGGGCCCCAGCATTTT.